The 11 T cell receptor beta chains presented below share a single source sample, sequenced in a study of blood T cell repertoires in COVID-19. Method: immunoSEQ multiplex PCR; TCRdb's copy keeps in-frame clones and lacks some. Of 200,000 to 250,000 clones listed, over 75% are singletons. The specimen sequenced was PBMCs or T cells enriched from blood (not recorded which). The receptors come from a man aged 35 to 55 who had recovered from COVID-19.

The chain uses TRBV6-5 and TRBJ1-5, with D perhaps TRBD1 (5 bases). The germline V and J ends were trimmed by 6 bases and 0 bases, with 12 bases remaining between them. The CDR3 spans 15 residues. Germline lookup yields CDR1 MNHEY and CDR2 SVGAGI. The CDR3 sequence: CASSEWGDSNQPQHF. DNA of the CDR3: TGTGCCAGCAGCGAGTGGGGGGATAGCAATCAGCCCCAGCATTTT.

J is TRBJ2-7 and V is TRBV4-1, with D perhaps TRBD1 (7 bases). V lost 1 base and J 4 bases, leaving 23 bases between the germline ends. CDR1 MGHRA and CDR2 YSYEKL come from the germline V gene. The CDR3 contains 18 residues. The CDR3 here is CASSQGSHNRGGKYEQYF. The CDR3 nucleotides read TGCGCCAGCAGCCAAGGTTCCCATAACAGGGGAGGCAAGTACGAGCAGTACTTC.

In its sample, this clone was seen a few times. Other DNA sequences in this specimen translate into the identical CDR3. The V call is TRBV6-2 or TRBV6-3, the J call TRBJ2-1; D remains unclear. The CDR3 has 14 residues. In germline, CDR1 is MNHEY, CDR2 SVGEGT. Trimming shortened V by 0 bases and J by 7 bases, and 10 bases separated the two germline ends. CDR3 in DNA: TGTGCCAGCAGTTACTCGGGCCCCCGGAATGAGCAGTTCTTC. It translates to CASSYSGPRNEQFF.

This chain links TRBV7-8 with TRBJ2-3, with D perhaps TRBD2 (6 bases). CDR1 is SGHVS and CDR2 is FQNEAQ in the germline V gene. V lost 5 bases and J lost 2, with 14 bases in between. This CDR3 region has 15 residues. CDR3 protein: CASSPVGGITDTQYF. CDR3 in DNA: TGTGCCAGCAGCCCCGTGGGCGGGATCACAGATACGCAGTATTTT. Variable domain in full (rest from reference TRBV7-8 and TRBJ2-3): GAGVSQSPRYKVAKRGQDVALRCDPISGHVSLFWYQQALGQGPEFLTYFQNEAQLDKSGLPSDRFFAERPEGSVSTLKIQRTQQEDSAVYLCASSPVGGITDTQYFGPGTRLTVL.

The chain joins TRBV6-1 to TRBJ1-1; D not resolved. Germline loops: CDR1 MNHNS, CDR2 SASEGT. Trimming shortened V by 2 bases and J by 5 bases, and 18 bases separated the two germline ends. CDR3 length: 16 amino acids. CDR3 residues: CASSEWYRGLGTEAFF. The CDR3 DNA follows: TGTGCCAGCAGTGAATGGTACCGTGGGCTGGGTACTGAAGCTTTCTTT.

The genes are TRBV30 and TRBJ2-7; the match to TRBD1 covers 9 bases. The J segment lost 1 base and the V segment lost 0 bases, leaving 4 bases of the junction unmatched. The CDR3 has 15 residues. The germline V gene has CDR1 GTSNPN and CDR2 SVGIG (reference sequence). DNA of the CDR3: TGTGCCTGGAGTGTACTCGGGACAGGGTCCTACGAGCAGTACTTC. Its translation: CAWSVLGTGSYEQYF.

V is TRBV29-1 and J is TRBJ2-3; D is possibly TRBD1 (6 bases). The CDR3 extends over 13 amino acids. The V gene lost 6 bases and the J gene lost 3 bases, with 13 bases spanning the gap. Germline V CDR1 and CDR2: SQVTM, ANQGSEA. CDR3 sequence (DNA): TGCAGCGTGAGGGGGATGGGGACAGATACGCAGTATTTT. Protein product: CSVRGMGTDTQYF.

This sequence joins TRBV19 and TRBJ1-4, with D uncertain. The V gene lost 5 bases and the J gene lost 14 bases, with 18 bases spanning the gap. Germline-derived CDR1 and CDR2 are LNHDA and SQIVND (reference sequence). This CDR3 has 13 residues. DNA for the CDR3: TGTGCCAGTAGTCCCACGTCGGGAGATGGGCTGTTTTTT. Its protein is CASSPTSGDGLFF.

A few counts support this clone. The V call is TRBV29-1, the J call TRBJ1-2; possibly TRBD1 for D (6 bases). Germline CDR1 is SQVTM and CDR2 is ANQGSEA. V was trimmed by 7 bases and J by 0 bases, leaving 15 bases between them. There are 14 residues in the CDR3. The chain's CDR3 is CSATTGSPNYGYTF. CDR3 in DNA: TGCAGCGCGACTACAGGGAGTCCTAACTATGGCTACACCTTC. Based on the CDR3 plus reference TRBV29-1 and TRBJ1-2, the full variable domain is SAVISQKPSRDICQRGTSLTIQCQVDSQVTMMFWYRQQPGQSLTLIATANQGSEATYESGFVIDKFPISRPNLTFSTLTVSNMSPEDSSIYLCSATTGSPNYGYTFGSGTRLTVV.

J is TRBJ1-1 and V is TRBV4-2, with a tentative D call TRBD1 (5 bases). The length of the CDR3 is 14 residues. Germline CDR1 LGHNA, CDR2 YNFKEQ. Between the trimmed V and J ends, which lost 0 bases and 7 bases, there was a span of 12 bases. CDR3 DNA: TGTGCCAGCAGCCAAGATGTGGGGCAGGGTGAAGCTTTCTTT. It translates to CASSQDVGQGEAFF.

V and J are TRBV19 and TRBJ1-1, with TRBD1 matching over 10 bases. The ends lost 7 bases at V and 6 bases at J; junction bases unmatched: 14. The CDR3 consists of 16 residues. CDR1 LNHDA and CDR2 SQIVND come from the germline V gene (reference sequence). The CDR3 DNA reads as TGTGCCAGTAACAAAAATCCGGGACAGGGGCGTTCTGAAGCTTTCTTT. Protein sequence: CASNKNPGQGRSEAFF.